This T cell receptor beta chain was sequenced in a study of blood T cell repertoires in COVID-19. Study-wide background: The origin of the acute and convalescent COVID-19 samples was the United States, Italy and Spain. T cells, B-cell-depleted T cells, or PBMCs supplied cDNA or gDNA.

Authors' processing steps: Cell counts per sample came from amplifying reference gene primers. Using immunoSEQ multiplex PCR, the repertoire was profiled, and TCRdb retains in-frame clones only, with some absent. That table gives V, J and clone size, and the DNA gave D and trimming. The sample holds about 120,000 clones, around four fifths seen once. Germline CDR1 KGHSH, CDR2 LQKENI. V shed 3 bases and J 4 bases; nucleotides not matched to a gene: 4. The CDR3 covers 15 residues. The V call is TRBV18, the J call TRBJ2-3, with TRBD2 matching 10 bases. Sequenced: peripheral blood. The source of this sequence is a woman between 65 and 79 years old with acute or convalescent COVID-19. The CDR3 here is CASSPSGGAADTQYF. The DNA for the CDR3 is TGTGCCAGCTCACCCAGCGGGGGGGCAGCAGATACGCAGTATTTT.